These 19 T cell receptor beta chains were sequenced from one sample in a study of response to subunit inactivated influenza vaccine (dated by TCRdb to 2016 to 2019). Libraries were constructed by RT-PCR. Sequencing was carried out with an Illumina HiSeq 2500. The public reads were quality trimmed at Q25 with fastp and then assembled into clones with MiXCR by TCRdb, keeping productive beta chains. Rows merge per CDR3 protein into single entries with the most common DNA and genes. In all, the sample holds around 580,000 distinct CDR3 sequences, and around 13% of those were seen once. Approximately 10% of the sample rests with the top ten. The source was PBMCs from blood, collected about 13 days after vaccination. The source is a man aged 45-60 years who received an inactivated influenza vaccine. Donor details come from another sample of the same person, matched by shared clones.

J is TRBJ2-1 and V is TRBV30; D is undetermined. Deletions cut 4 bases from V and 6 bases from J, with 16 bases between. The CDR3 runs 14 residues. Germline values: CDR1 GTSNPN, CDR2 SVGIG (reference sequence). CDR3: CAWTRFPSPNEQFF. CDR3 sequence (DNA): TGTGCCTGGACCCGATTTCCCTCTCCCAATGAGCAGTTCTTC.

This clonotype was found many times. V usage is TRBV7-2 and J usage is TRBJ2-7; 11 bases map to TRBD2. Germline CDR1 SGHTA, CDR2 FQGNSA. The CDR3 length is 16 residues. The ends lost 0 bases at V and 2 bases at J; junction bases unmatched: 3. The CDR3 is CASSLAIAGGPYEQYF. The CDR3, as DNA: TGTGCCAGCAGCTTAGCTATAGCGGGAGGGCCCTACGAGCAGTACTTC.

This clonotype was counted many times. The chain recombines TRBV12-3 or TRBV12-4 with TRBJ2-7, with D maybe TRBD1 (5 bases). The CDR3 has 13 residues. With 4 bases removed from V and 5 bases from J, the gap between germline ends came to 12 bases. Here the CDR3 reads CASSSRGINEQYF. CDR3 nucleotide sequence: TGTGCCAGCAGTTCAAGGGGCATAAACGAGCAGTACTTC.

This clonotype was seen more than once but under ten times. V and J are TRBV3-1 and TRBJ1-5; D perhaps matches TRBD1 (6 bases). CDR1 and CDR2 from the germline V gene are LGHDT and YNNKEL (reference sequence). The CDR3 extends over 14 amino acids. The V and J ends lost 3 bases and 3 bases respectively, with 9 bases between them. This CDR3 is CASSQTGINQPQHF. The DNA for the CDR3 is TGTGCCAGCAGCCAGACAGGAATCAATCAGCCCCAGCATTTT.

This chain joins TRBV12-3 or TRBV12-4 and TRBJ1-5; D perhaps matches TRBD1 (5 bases). CDR3 size: 13 residues. The ends were cut back, 6 bases at V and 7 bases at J, with 13 bases in the middle. CDR3 in amino acids: CASRPAGQQPQHF. CDR3 nucleotide sequence: TGTGCCAGCAGGCCCGCGGGGCAGCAGCCCCAGCATTTT.

The chain recombines TRBV27 with TRBJ1-2; D perhaps matches TRBD1 (5 bases). The CDR3 runs to 15 residues. The germline gives CDR1 MNHEY, CDR2 SMNVEV (reference sequence). V lost 3 bases and J 7 bases, leaving 18 bases between the germline ends. CDR3 in DNA: TGTGCCAGCAGTTTTGGGACTAGCGGGATCCGTGGCTACACCTTC. This sequence encodes CASSFGTSGIRGYTF.

This clonotype was counted between two and nine times. The chain carries TRBV12-3 or TRBV12-4 and TRBJ2-7; D may match TRBD1 or TRBD2 (6 bases each). This CDR3 comprises 17 residues. Trimming removed 5 bases at V and 2 bases at J, with 22 bases between. The CDR3 here is CASSKRLAGQKTYEQYF. The CDR3 region has the DNA TGTGCCAGCAGTAAACGGCTGGCGGGACAAAAAACCTACGAGCAGTACTTC.

This clonotype was recorded many times. The junction does not match germline at one end; this may be a read error. This chain connects TRBV7-7 to TRBJ2-2, with a possible D match to TRBD2 (5 bases). The CDR3 extends over 12 amino acids. CDR1 and CDR2 (germline): SSHAT, FNYEAQ (reference sequence). CDR3 protein: CASSYGSGELFF. For the CDR3, the DNA is TGTGCTAGCAGCTATGGGAGCGGGGAGCTGTTTTTT.

V gene TRBV28 combines with J gene TRBJ2-5; 8 nucleotides match TRBD1. The junction had 9 bases not matched to a gene; V was cut back by 6 bases and J by 6 bases. There are 14 residues in the CDR3. CDR1 is MDHEN, CDR2 SYDVKM, per germline. The DNA for the CDR3 is TGTGCCAGCAGCGGACAGGGAGGAAGCCAGACCCAGTACTTC. This translates into CASSGQGGSQTQYF.

The chain combines TRBV29-1 with TRBJ1-2; D gene unclear. The CDR3 is 13 amino acids. CDR1 SQVTM and CDR2 ANQGSEA come from the germline V gene. The V end was cut by 4 bases, the J end by 8 bases, with 17 bases between. This chain's CDR3 is CSVGSELARGYTF. CDR3 nucleotides: TGCAGCGTTGGGTCGGAACTAGCGAGGGGCTACACCTTC.

This clonotype showed up just a few times. The V call is TRBV20-1, the J call TRBJ1-6; unclear D gene. The CDR3 covers 16 residues. Looked up from germline, CDR1 is DFQATT and CDR2 is SNEGSKA (reference sequence). DNA for the CDR3: TGCACCTCAAACAAGGACCGCCGCTCCTATAATTCACCCCTCCACTTT. Translated: CTSNKDRRSYNSPLHF.

This clonotype was seen a handful of times. A junction end diverges from the germline sequence, so it may reflect a read error. The chain uses TRBV28 and TRBJ1-6; unclear D gene. This CDR3 is 15 amino acids long. Germline CDR1 is MDHEN and CDR2 is SYDVKM. CDR3 loop: CASSLGSSYNSLLHF. Written as DNA, the CDR3 is TGTGCCAGCAGTTTAGGCAGCTCCTATAATTCACTCCTCCACTTT.

This chain joins TRBV12-3 or TRBV12-4 and TRBJ1-1; D gene uncertain. With 2 bases removed from V and 3 bases from J, the gap between germline ends came to 10 bases. The CDR3 is made up of 14 amino acids. The CDR3 DNA follows: TGTGCCAGCAGTTTAATGGTCGGGGACACTGAAGCTTTCTTT. Translating it yields CASSLMVGDTEAFF.

The genes are TRBV19 and TRBJ2-3; D is undetermined. V was shortened by 3 bases and J by 2 bases, with 15 bases between the two germline ends. This CDR3 region has 16 residues. Germline V gene data show CDR1 as LNHDA and CDR2 as SQIVND (reference sequence). The CDR3, as DNA: TGTGCCAGTAGTATCATGGCAACAGTAACCACAGATACGCAGTATTTT. Its translation: CASSIMATVTTDTQYF.

The V gene is TRBV28, the J gene TRBJ2-1; tentatively, D is TRBD2 (6 bases). Deletions cut 7 bases from V and 3 bases from J, with 10 bases between. This CDR3 is 13 amino acids long. Germline loops: CDR1 MDHEN, CDR2 SYDVKM. CDR3 DNA sequence: TGTGCCAGCATGGGACTCCACTACAATGAGCAGTTCTTC. Protein product: CASMGLHYNEQFF.

This clonotype was counted only a few times. The genes are TRBV4-2 and TRBJ2-3, with D possibly TRBD1 on 6 matching bases. Trimming shortened V by 0 bases and J by 11 bases, and 18 bases separated the two germline ends. Germline CDR1 LGHNA, CDR2 YNFKEQ. CDR3 length: 15 amino acids. This chain's CDR3 is CASSQDSETGGEQYF. DNA of the CDR3: TGTGCCAGCAGCCAAGATAGTGAGACAGGCGGCGAGCAGTATTTT.

This clonotype has only a few counts. The V gene is TRBV6-2 or TRBV6-3, the J gene TRBJ1-5; TRBD1 might be the D (6 bases). V gave up 4 bases and J gave up 3 bases, with 10 bases separating them. The CDR3 spans 14 residues. Germline CDR1 reads MNHEY; CDR2 reads SVGEGT. This chain's CDR3 is CASSSYRDNQPQHF. CDR3 sequence (DNA): TGTGCCAGCAGTTCCTACAGGGACAATCAGCCCCAGCATTTT.

The genes are TRBV28 and TRBJ2-1; 12 bases fit TRBD2. The ends lost 4 bases at V and 7 bases at J; junction bases unmatched: 8. Per germline, CDR1 MDHEN and CDR2 SYDVKM. This CDR3 has 16 amino acids. CDR3 region: CASSSSTSGSKNEQFF. CDR3 in DNA: TGTGCCAGCAGTTCCTCGACTAGCGGGAGTAAAAATGAGCAGTTCTTC.

The table lists this clonotype with a few counts. The rearrangement uses TRBV20-1 and TRBJ2-5, with D possibly matching TRBD2 (5 bases). This CDR3 spans 14 amino acids. With 2 bases removed from V and 1 base from J, the gap between germline ends came to 11 bases. Per the germline V gene, CDR1 is DFQATT and CDR2 is SNEGSKA (reference sequence). The CDR3 coding sequence is TGCAGTGCTAGATTCTGGAGGCTCCAAGAGACCCAGTACTTC. Its protein is CSARFWRLQETQYF.